These 7 T cell receptor beta chains came from one sample sequenced in a study of shared clonotypes between healthy human individuals. The table came from immunoSEQ multiplex PCR; TCRdb's copy has only in-frame clones and leaves some out. The sample shows about 2 million clones, roughly 95% of them seen only once. Naive CD8 cells lacked CD45RO and underwent positive selection for CCR7, leaving out terminally differentiated effector memory CD45RA+ cells. The sample taken for sequencing was naive CD8+ T cells sorted from blood. The receptors here all came from a man aged 18 to 30 in good health.

This clone was recorded once. This sample also contains other DNA sequences that code for the same CDR3. The chain has TRBV7-6 and TRBJ2-2; D is uncertain. The CDR3 consists of 13 residues. Trimming took off 0 bases at V and 4 bases at J, with 3 bases between the two ends. Germline lookup yields CDR1 SGHVS and CDR2 FNYEAQ. CDR3 DNA: TGTGCCAGCAGCTTAGCTACCACCGGGGAGCTGTTTTTT. It translates to CASSLATTGELFF.

V is TRBV5-4 and J is TRBJ2-3; no clear D. The CDR3 sequence is 13 residues long. CDR1 SGHNT and CDR2 YYREEE come from the germline V gene (reference sequence). With 4 bases removed from V and 2 bases from J, the gap between germline ends came to 8 bases. The DNA for the CDR3 is TGTGCCAGCAGCGAGGTTGTCACAGATACGCAGTATTTT. Translated, it gives CASSEVVTDTQYF.

The chain uses TRBV7-8 and TRBJ2-1, with D possibly matching TRBD1 (6 bases). Germline V CDR1 and CDR2: SGHVS, FQNEAQ. The V gene lost 5 bases and the J gene lost 2 bases, with 13 bases spanning the gap. The CDR3 covers 15 residues. The chain's CDR3 is CASSTWTEAYNEQFF. The CDR3, as DNA: TGTGCCAGCAGCACCTGGACAGAGGCCTACAATGAGCAGTTCTTC.

The chain carries TRBV6-1 and TRBJ1-2; D may be TRBD1 (6 bases). The V gene lost 9 bases and the J gene lost 8 bases, with 16 bases spanning the gap. CDR1 MNHNS and CDR2 SASEGT come from the germline V gene. This CDR3 region has 12 residues. CDR3 in amino acids: CASPNRVGGYTF. DNA for the CDR3: TGTGCCAGTCCAAACAGGGTTGGAGGCTACACCTTC.

This clone was observed a handful of times. This specimen includes other DNA sequences encoding the same CDR3. The chain links TRBV30 to TRBJ2-3, with TRBD2 matching over 7 bases. CDR1 and CDR2 (germline): GTSNPN, SVGIG (reference sequence). Trimming removed 2 bases from V and 2 bases from J; junction bases left unmatched: 1. This CDR3 is 13 amino acids long. CDR3 residues: CAWSSGATDTQYF. DNA for the CDR3: TGTGCCTGGAGTAGCGGGGCCACAGATACGCAGTATTTT.

The chain links TRBV7-8 to TRBJ2-7, with TRBD1 matching 7 bases. The V segment lost 5 bases and the J segment 2 bases; nucleotides outside the gene matches: 6. Germline CDR1 SGHVS, CDR2 FQNEAQ. There are 14 residues in the CDR3. In DNA, the CDR3 is TGTGCCAGCAGCCCCGCAGGGACAGCCTACGAGCAGTACTTC. It translates to CASSPAGTAYEQYF.

As regards this clone: This sample also contains other DNA sequences that code for the same CDR3. This rearrangement joins TRBV9 to TRBJ2-1, with unresolved D. CDR1 is SGDLS, CDR2 YYNGEE, per germline. The V gene lost 0 bases and the J gene lost 1 base, with 2 bases spanning the gap. The CDR3 consists of 13 residues. As DNA, the CDR3 is TGTGCCAGCAGCGTAGGATCCTACAATGAGCAGTTCTTC. Residues: CASSVGSYNEQFF. Full variable domain (rest looked up from reference TRBV9 and TRBJ2-1): DSGVTQTPKHLITATGQRVTLRCSPRSGDLSVYWYQQSLDQGLQFLIQYYNGEERAKGNILERFSAQQFPDLHSELNLSSLELGDSALYFCASSVGSYNEQFFGPGTRLTVL.